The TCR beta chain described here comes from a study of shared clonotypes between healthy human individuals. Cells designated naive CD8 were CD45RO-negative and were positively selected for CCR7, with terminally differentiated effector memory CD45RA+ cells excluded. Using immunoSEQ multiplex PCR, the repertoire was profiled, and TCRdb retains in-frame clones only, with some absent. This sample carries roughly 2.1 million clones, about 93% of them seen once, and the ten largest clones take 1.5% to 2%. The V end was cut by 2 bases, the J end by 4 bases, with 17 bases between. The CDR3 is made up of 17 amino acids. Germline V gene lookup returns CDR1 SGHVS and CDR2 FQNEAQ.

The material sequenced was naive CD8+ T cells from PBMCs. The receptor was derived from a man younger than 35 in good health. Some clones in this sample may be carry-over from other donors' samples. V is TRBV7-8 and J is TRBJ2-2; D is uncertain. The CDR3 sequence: CASSLYPGTTGTGELFF. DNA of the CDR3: TGTGCCAGCAGCTTATATCCGGGCACTACGGGCACCGGGGAGCTGTTTTTT. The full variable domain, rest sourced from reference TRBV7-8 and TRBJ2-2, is GAGVSQSPRYKVAKRGQDVALRCDPISGHVSLFWYQQALGQGPEFLTYFQNEAQLDKSGLPSDRFFAERPEGSVSTLKIQRTQQEDSAVYLCASSLYPGTTGTGELFFGEGSRLTVL.